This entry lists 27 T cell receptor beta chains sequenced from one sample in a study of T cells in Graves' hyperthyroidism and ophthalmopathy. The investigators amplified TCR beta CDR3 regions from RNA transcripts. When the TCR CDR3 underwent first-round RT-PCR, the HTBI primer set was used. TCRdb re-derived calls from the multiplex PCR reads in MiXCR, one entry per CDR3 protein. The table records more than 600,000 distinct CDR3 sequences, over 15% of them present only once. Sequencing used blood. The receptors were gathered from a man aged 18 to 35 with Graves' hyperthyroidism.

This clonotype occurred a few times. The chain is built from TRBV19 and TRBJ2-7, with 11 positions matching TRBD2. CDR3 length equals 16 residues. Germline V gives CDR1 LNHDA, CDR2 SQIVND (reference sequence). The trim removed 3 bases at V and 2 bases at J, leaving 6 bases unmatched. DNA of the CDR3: TGTGCCAGTAGTATCACGGGGACTAGCGGAACCTACGAGCAGTACTTC. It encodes CASSITGTSGTYEQYF.

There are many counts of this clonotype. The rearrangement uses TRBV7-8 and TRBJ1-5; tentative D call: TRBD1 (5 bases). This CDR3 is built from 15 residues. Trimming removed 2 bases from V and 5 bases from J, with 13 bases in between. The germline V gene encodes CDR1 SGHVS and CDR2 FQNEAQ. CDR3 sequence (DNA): TGTGCCAGCAGCTTACACAGGTCCGGCGATCAGCCCCAGCATTTT. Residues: CASSLHRSGDQPQHF.

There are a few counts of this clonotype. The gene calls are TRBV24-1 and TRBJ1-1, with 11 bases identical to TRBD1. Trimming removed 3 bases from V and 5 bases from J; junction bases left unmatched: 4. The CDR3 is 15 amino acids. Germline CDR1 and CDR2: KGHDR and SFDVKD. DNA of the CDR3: TGTGCCACCAGTGATACGGGACAGGGGGGAACTGAAGCTTTCTTT. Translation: CATSDTGQGGTEAFF.

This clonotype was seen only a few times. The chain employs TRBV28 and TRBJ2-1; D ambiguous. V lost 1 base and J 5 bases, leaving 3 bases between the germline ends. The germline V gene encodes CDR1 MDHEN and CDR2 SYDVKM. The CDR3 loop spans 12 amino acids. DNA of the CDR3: TGTGCCAGCAGTTTATTTGACAATGAGCAGTTCTTC. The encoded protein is CASSLFDNEQFF. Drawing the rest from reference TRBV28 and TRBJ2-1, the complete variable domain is DVKVTQSSRYLVKRTGEKVFLECVQDMDHENMFWYRQDPGLGLRLIYFSYDVKMKEKGDIPEGYSVSREKKERFSLILESASTNQTSMYLCASSLFDNEQFFGPGTRLTVL.

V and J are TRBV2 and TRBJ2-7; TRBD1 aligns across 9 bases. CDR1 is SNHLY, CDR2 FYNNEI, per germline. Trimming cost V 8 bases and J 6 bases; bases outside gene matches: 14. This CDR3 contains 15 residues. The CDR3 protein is CASSKGPGTGLEQYF. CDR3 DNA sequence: TGTGCCAGCTCCAAAGGTCCCGGGACAGGGCTCGAGCAGTACTTC.

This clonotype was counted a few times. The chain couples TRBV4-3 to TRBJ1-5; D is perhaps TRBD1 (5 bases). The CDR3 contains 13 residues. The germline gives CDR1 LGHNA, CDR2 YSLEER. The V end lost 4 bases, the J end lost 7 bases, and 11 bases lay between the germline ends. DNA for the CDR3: TGCGCCAGCAGCCTGAGGGGCCGGCAGCCCCAGCATTTT. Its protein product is CASSLRGRQPQHF.

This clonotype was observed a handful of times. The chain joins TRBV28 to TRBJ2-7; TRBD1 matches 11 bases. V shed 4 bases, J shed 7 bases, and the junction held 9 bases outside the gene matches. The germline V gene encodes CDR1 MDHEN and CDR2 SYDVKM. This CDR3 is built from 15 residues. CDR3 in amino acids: CASSSPGQGGGEQYF. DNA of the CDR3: TGTGCCAGCAGTTCCCCGGGACAGGGGGGGGGGGAGCAGTACTTC.

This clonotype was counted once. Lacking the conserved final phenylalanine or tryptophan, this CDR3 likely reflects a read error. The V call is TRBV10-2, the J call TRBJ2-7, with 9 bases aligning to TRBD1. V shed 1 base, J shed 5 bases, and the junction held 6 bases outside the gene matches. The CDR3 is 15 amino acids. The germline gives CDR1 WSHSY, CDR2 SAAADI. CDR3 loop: CASSELGQGKDEQYS. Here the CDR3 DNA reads TGCGCCAGCAGTGAGTTGGGACAGGGTAAGGACGAGCAGTACTCC.

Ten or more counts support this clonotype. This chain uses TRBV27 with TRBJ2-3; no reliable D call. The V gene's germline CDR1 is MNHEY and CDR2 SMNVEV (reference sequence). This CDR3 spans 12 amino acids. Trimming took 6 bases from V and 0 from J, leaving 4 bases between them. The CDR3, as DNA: TGTGCCAGCAGCAAAAGCACAGATACGCAGTATTTT. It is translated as CASSKSTDTQYF.

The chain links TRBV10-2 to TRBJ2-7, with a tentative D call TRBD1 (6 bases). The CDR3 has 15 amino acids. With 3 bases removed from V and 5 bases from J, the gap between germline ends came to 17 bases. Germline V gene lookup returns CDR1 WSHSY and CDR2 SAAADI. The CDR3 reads CASSDTTGQNHEQYF. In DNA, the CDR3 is TGCGCCAGCAGTGATACCACAGGGCAGAATCACGAGCAGTACTTC.

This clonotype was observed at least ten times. CDR3 in amino acids: CASIDREADEKLFF. CDR3 sequence (DNA): TGTGCCAGCATAGACAGGGAGGCGGATGAAAAACTGTTTTTT. The J gene is TRBJ1-4, the V gene TRBV6-1; 7 nucleotides line up with TRBD1. The CDR3 is 14 residues long. The V and J ends lost 7 bases and 6 bases, in that order; junction bases with no gene match: 8. Per the germline V gene, CDR1 is MNHNS and CDR2 is SASEGT.

The CDR3 region has the DNA TGTGCCAGCAGTTTCTTCCAGGCGGATGAAAAACTGTTTTTT. Translation: CASSFFQADEKLFF. This chain joins TRBV28 and TRBJ1-4; D uncertain. Germline lookup yields CDR1 MDHEN and CDR2 SYDVKM. The ends were cut back, 3 bases at V and 6 bases at J, with 11 bases in the middle. This CDR3 has 14 residues.

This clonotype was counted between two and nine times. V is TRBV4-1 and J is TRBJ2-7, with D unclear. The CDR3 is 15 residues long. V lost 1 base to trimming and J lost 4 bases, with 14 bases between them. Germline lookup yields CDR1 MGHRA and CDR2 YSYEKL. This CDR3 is CASSQVGGGPYEQYF. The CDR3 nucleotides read TGCGCCAGCAGCCAAGTGGGTGGCGGACCTTACGAGCAGTACTTC.

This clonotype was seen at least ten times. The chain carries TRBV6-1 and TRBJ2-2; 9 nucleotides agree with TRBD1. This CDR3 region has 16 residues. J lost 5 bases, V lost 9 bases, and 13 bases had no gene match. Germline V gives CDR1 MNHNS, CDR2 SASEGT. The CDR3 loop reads CASNSPGQGVTGELFF. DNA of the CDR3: TGTGCCAGTAACTCTCCGGGACAGGGCGTAACCGGGGAGCTGTTTTTT.

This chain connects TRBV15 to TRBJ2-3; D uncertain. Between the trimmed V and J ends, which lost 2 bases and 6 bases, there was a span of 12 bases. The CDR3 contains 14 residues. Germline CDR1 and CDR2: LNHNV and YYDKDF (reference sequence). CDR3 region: CATSRPPGVDTQYF. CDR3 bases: TGTGCCACCAGCAGACCCCCGGGTGTTGATACGCAGTATTTT.

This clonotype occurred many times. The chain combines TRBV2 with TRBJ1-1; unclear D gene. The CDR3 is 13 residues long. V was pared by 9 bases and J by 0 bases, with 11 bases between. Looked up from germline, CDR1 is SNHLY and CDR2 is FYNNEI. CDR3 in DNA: TGTGCCAGTTCAACACCCGTGAACACTGAAGCTTTCTTT. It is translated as CASSTPVNTEAFF.

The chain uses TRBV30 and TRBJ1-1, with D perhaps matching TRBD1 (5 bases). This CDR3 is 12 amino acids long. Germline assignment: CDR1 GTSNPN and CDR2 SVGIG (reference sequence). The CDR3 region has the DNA TGTGCGGGGACTTCCATGAACACTGAAGCTTTCTTT. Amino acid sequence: CAGTSMNTEAFF.

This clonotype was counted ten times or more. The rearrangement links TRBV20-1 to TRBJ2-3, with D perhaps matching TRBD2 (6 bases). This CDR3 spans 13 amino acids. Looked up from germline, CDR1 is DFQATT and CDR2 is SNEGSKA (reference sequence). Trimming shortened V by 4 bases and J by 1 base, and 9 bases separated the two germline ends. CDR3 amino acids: CSATRGGTDTQYF. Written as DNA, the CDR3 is TGCAGTGCTACACGCGGGGGCACAGATACGCAGTATTTT.

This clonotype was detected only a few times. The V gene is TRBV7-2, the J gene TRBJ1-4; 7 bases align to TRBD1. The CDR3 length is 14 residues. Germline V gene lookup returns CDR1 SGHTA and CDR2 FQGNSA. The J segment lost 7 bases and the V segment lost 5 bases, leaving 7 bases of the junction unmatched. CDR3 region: CASSQGGAGEKLFF. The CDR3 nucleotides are TGTGCCAGCAGCCAAGGGGGCGCAGGTGAAAAACTGTTTTTT.

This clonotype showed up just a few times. For the CDR3, the DNA is TGTGCCAGCGCCCGGGACTTGCCCTACGAGCAGTACTTC. Its protein is CASARDLPYEQYF. The chain couples TRBV9 to TRBJ2-7, with D perhaps matching TRBD2 (6 bases). The CDR3 runs 13 residues. Germline V gives CDR1 SGDLS, CDR2 YYNGEE. V lost 7 bases and J lost 2, with 13 bases in between.

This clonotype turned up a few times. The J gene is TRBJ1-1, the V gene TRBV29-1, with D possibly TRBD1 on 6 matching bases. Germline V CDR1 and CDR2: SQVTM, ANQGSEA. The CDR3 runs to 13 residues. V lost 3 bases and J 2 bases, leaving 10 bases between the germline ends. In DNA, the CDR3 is TGCAGCGTTGAGGGGGCGGGCAACACTGAAGCTTTCTTT. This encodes CSVEGAGNTEAFF.

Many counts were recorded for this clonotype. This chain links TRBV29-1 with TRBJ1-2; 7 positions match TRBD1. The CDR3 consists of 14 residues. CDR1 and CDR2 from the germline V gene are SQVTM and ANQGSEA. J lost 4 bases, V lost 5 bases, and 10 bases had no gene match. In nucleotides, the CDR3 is TGCAGCGTTCTACAGGGGAGGCAGGGCTATGGCTACACCTTC. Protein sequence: CSVLQGRQGYGYTF.

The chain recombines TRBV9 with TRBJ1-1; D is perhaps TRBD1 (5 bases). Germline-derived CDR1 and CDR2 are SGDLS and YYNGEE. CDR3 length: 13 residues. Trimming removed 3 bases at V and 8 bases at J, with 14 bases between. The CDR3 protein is CASSAPGRREAFF. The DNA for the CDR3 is TGTGCCAGCAGCGCCCCGGGGCGCAGGGAAGCTTTCTTT. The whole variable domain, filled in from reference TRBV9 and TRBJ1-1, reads DSGVTQTPKHLITATGQRVTLRCSPRSGDLSVYWYQQSLDQGLQFLIQYYNGEERAKGNILERFSAQQFPDLHSELNLSSLELGDSALYFCASSAPGRREAFFGQGTRLTVV.

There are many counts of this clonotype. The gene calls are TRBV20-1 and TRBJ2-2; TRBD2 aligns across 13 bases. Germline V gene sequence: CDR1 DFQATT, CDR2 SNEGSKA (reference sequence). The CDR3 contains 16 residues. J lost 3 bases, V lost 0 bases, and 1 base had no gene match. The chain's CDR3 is CSAREGLAGDTGELFF. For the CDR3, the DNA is TGCAGTGCTAGAGAAGGACTAGCGGGAGACACCGGGGAGCTGTTTTTT.

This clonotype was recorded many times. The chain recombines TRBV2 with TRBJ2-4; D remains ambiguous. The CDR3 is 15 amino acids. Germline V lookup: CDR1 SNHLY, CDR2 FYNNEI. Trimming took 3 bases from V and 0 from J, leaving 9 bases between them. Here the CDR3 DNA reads TGTGCCAGCAGTGAGAGCCTCCTAGCCAAAAACATTCAGTACTTC. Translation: CASSESLLAKNIQYF.

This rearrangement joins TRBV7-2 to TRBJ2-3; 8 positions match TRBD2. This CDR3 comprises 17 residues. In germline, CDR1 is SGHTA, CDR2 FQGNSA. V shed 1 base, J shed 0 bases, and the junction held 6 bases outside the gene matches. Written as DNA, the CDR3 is TGTGCCAGCAGCTTAGTTGCTAGCGGGTCTAGCACAGATACGCAGTATTTT. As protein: CASSLVASGSSTDTQYF.

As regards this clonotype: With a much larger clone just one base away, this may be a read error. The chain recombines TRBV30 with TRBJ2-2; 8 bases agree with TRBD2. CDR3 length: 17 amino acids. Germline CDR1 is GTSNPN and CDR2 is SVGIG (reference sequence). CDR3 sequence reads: CARSDPYKRERPGELFF. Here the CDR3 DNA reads TGTGCCCGGAGTGATCCTTACAAGCGGGAGCGTCCCGGGGAGCTGTTTTTT.